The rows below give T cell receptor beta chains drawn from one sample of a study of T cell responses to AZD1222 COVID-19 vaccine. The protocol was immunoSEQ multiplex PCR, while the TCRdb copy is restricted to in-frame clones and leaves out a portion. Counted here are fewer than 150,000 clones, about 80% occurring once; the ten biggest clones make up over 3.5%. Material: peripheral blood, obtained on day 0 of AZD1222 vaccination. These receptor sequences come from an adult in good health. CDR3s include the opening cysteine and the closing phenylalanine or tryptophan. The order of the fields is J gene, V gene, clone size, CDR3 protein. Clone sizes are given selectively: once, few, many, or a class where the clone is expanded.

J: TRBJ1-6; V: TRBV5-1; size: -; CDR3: CASSLGQGTSPLHF
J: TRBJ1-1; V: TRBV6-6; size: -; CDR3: CASSGRAIDTEAFF
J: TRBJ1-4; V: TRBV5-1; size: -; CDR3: CASSPSGTRGEKLFF
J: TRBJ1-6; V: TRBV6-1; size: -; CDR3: CASSEAPRSPLHF
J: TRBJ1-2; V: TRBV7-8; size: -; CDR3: CASSFTRTDGYTF
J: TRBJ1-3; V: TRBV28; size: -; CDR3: CASSDRDRVIHTIYF
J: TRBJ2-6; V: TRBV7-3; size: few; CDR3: CASSVQGSNVLTF
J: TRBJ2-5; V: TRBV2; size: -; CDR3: CASSETGGGMETQYF
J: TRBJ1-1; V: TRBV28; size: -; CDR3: CASRTGGSNTEAFF
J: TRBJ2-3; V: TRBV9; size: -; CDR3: CASSGRGRDTDTQYF
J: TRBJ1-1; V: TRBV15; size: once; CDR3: CATSRNPGQGNTEAFF
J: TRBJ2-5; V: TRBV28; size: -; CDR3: CASSPTRGAQETQYF
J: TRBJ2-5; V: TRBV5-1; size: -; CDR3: CASSLVVSGGQETQYF
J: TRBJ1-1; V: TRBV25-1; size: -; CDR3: CASSGRDSLNTEAFF
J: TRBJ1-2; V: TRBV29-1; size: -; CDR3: CSVDPGLGGYTF
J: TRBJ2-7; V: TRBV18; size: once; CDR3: CASSPLRRQGNEQYF
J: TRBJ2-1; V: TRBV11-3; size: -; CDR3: CASSLQNNEQFF
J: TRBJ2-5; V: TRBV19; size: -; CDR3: CASSKDKRETQYF
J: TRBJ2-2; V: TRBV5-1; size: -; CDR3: CASSSDDPTGELFF
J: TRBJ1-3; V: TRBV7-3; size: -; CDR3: CASSLEGRSGNTIYF
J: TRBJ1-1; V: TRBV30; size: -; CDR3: CAWSVSLKDTEAFF
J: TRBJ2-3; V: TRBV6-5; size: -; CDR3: CASSYRLAGGLDTQYF
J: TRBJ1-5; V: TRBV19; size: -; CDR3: CASSIESGNQPQHF
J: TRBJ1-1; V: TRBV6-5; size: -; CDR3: CASSSFVLGNTEAFF
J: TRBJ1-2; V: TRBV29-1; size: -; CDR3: CSVGGRTYGYTF
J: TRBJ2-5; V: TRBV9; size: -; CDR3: CASSRGTSAFQETQYF
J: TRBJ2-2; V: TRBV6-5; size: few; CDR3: CASRRDTSNTGELFF
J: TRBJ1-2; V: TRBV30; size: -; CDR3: CAWSLGTNYGYTF
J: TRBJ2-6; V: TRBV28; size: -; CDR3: CASSFLAGPSGANVLTF
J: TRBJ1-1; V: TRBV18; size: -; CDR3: CASSISVLGTSEAFF
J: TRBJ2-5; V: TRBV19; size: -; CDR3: CASSHAGGRETQYF
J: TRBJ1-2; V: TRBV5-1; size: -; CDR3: CASSLDDRRNYGYTF
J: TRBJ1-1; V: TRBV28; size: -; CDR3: CASSLGGRGLTEAFF
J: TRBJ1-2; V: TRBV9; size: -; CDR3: CASSVDVTGDGYTF
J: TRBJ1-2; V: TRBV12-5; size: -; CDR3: CASVQQGARGYTF
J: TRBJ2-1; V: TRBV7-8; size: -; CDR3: CASSSSGGWDEQFF
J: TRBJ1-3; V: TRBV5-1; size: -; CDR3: CASSFTGESDSGNTIYF
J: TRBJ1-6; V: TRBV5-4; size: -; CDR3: CASSFGAWNSPLHF
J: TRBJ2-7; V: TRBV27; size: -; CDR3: CASSLSAFRTSGGPTLEQYF
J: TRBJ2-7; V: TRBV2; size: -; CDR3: CASRTGTVYEQYF
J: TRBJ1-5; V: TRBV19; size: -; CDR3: CASSRRDSNQPQHF
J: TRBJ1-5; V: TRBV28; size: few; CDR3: CASSFPDTGRINQPQHF
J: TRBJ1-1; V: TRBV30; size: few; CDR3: CAWSVRAGQGTEAFF
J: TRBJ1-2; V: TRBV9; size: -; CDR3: CASSVGQGQQGGYTF
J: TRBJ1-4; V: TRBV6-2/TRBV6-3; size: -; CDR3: CASSSHRSGYSNEKLFF
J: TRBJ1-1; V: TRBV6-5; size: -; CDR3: CASTLRGRGTEAFF
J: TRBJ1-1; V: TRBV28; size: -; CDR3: CASHIRGVRIMNTEAFF
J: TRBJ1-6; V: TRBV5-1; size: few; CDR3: CASSLAWDRVDSPLHF
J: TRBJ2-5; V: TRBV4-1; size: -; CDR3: CASSQVNLGFQETQYF
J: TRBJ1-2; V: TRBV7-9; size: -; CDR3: CASSQSGGYTF
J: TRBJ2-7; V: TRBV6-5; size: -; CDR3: CASSYLRETKSYEQYF
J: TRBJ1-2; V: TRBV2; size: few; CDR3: CASSGPTAYGYTF
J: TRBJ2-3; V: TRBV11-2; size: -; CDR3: CASSATGYTQYF
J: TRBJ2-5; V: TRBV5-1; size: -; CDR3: CASSLEWGQETQYF
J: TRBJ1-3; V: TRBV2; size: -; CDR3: CASSVGQGASGNTIYF
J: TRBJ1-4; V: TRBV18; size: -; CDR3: CASSPRQDNEKLFF
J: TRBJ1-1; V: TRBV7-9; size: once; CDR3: CASSLGMIMNTEAFF
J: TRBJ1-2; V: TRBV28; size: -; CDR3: CASRDGQINYGYTF
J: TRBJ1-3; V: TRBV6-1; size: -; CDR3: CASSEGDNSGNTIYF